This TCR beta chain was profiled in a study of Tregs in tolerant kidney transplant recipients. Sequenced by immunoSEQ multiplex PCR; TCRdb stores in-frame clones only, minus some. Of about 69,000 clones in the sample, about 89% were seen once. This clone was picked up one time. Germline assignment: CDR1 LNHDA and CDR2 SQIVND (reference sequence). The ends were cut back, 7 bases at V and 1 base at J, with 9 bases in the middle. This CDR3 has 13 residues. This TCR came from a human donor who received a combined kidney and bone marrow transplant. This sample comprised CD4+ T cells from blood, obtained before the transplant. This chain joins TRBV19 and TRBJ2-3; D remains unclear. Here the CDR3 reads CASKMAGTDTQYF. DNA of the CDR3: TGTGCCAGTAAGATGGCTGGCACAGATACGCAGTATTTT.